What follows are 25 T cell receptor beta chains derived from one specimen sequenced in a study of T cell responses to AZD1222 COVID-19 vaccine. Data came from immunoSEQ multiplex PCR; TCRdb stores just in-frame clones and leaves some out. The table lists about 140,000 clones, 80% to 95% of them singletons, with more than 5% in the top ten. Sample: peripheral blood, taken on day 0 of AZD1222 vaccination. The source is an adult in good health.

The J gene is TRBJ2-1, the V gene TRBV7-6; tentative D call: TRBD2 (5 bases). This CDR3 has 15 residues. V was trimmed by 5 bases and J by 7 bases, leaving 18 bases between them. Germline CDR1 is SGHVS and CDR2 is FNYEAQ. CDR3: CASSARTASGNEQFF. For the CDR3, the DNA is TGTGCCAGCAGCGCCCGGACCGCCTCGGGAAATGAGCAGTTCTTC. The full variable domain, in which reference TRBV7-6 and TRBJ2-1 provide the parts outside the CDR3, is GAGVSQSPRYKVTKRGQDVALRCDPISGHVSLYWYRQALGQGPEFLTYFNYEAQQDKSGLPNDRFSAERPEGSISTLTIQRTEQRDSAMYRCASSARTASGNEQFFGPGTRLTVL.

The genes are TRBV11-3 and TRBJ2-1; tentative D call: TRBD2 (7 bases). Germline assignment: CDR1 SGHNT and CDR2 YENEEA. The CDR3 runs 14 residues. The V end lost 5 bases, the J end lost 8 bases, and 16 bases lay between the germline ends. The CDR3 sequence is CASSNFGGGDEQFF. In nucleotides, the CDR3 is TGTGCCAGCAGCAACTTTGGGGGGGGCGATGAGCAGTTCTTC.

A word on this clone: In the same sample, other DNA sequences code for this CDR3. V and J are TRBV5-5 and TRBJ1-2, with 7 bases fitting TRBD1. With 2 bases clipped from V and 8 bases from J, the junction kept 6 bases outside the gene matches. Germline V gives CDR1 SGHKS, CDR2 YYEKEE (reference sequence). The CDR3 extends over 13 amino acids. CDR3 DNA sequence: TGTGCCAGCAGCTTCACAGGGGTTGTGGGCTACACCTTC. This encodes CASSFTGVVGYTF.

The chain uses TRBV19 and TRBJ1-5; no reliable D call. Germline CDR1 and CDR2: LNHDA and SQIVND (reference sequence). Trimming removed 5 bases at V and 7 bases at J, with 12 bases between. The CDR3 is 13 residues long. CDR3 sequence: CASSGGGGQPQHF. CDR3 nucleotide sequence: TGTGCCAGTAGTGGCGGAGGAGGACAGCCCCAGCATTTT.

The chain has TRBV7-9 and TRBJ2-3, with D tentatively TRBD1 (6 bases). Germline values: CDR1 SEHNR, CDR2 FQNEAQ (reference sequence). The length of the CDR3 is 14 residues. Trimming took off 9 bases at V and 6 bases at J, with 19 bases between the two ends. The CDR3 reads CASKQGKGSDTQYF. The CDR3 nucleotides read TGTGCCAGTAAACAGGGCAAAGGGTCGGATACGCAGTATTTT.

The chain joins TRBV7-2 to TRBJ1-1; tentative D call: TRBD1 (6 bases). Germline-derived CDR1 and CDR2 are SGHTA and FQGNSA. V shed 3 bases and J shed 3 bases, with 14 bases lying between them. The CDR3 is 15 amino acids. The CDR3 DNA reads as TGTGCCAGCAGCTTTCGGGGGGGCCTCCACACTGAAGCTTTCTTT. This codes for CASSFRGGLHTEAFF.

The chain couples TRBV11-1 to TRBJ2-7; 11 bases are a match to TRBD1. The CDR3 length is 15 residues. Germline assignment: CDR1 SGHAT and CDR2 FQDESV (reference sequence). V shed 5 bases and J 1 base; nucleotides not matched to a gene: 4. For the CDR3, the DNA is TGTGCCAGCAGCATGGGACAGGGGGGTTCCTACGAGCAGTACTTC. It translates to CASSMGQGGSYEQYF.

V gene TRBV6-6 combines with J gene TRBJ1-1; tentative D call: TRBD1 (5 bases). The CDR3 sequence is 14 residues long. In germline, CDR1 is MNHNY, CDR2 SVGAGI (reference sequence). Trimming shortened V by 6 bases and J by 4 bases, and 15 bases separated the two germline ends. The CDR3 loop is CASSLGPRSTEAFF. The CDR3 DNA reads TGTGCCAGCAGCTTGGGACCCAGGAGCACTGAAGCTTTCTTT.

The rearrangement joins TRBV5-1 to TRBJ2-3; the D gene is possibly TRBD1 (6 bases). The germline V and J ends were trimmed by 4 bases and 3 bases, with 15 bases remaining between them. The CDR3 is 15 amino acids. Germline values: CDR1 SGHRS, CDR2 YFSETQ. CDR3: CASSLTGMVTDTQYF. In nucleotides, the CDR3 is TGCGCCAGCAGCCTTACAGGGATGGTGACAGATACGCAGTATTTT.

CDR3 sequence reads: CASSFLNTEAFF. DNA for the CDR3: TGTGCCAGCAGCTTCTTGAACACTGAAGCTTTCTTT. The rearrangement joins TRBV7-9 to TRBJ1-1; D remains unclear. CDR3 length: 12 residues. Trimming took off 3 bases at V and 0 bases at J, with 2 bases between the two ends. The germline gives CDR1 SEHNR, CDR2 FQNEAQ (reference sequence).

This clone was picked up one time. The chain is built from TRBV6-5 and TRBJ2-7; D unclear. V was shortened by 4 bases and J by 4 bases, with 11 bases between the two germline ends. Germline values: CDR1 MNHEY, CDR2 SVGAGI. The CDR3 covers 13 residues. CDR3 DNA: TGTGCCAGCAGTTCCGAGGTTGGGTACGAGCAGTACTTC. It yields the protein CASSSEVGYEQYF.

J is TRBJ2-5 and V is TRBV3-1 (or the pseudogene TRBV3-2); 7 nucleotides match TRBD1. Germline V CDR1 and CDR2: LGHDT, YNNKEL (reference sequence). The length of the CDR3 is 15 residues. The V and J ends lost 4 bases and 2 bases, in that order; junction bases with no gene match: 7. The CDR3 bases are TGTGCCAGCAGCCGAGGGACAGCGAGTCAAGAGACCCAGTACTTC. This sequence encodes CASSRGTASQETQYF.

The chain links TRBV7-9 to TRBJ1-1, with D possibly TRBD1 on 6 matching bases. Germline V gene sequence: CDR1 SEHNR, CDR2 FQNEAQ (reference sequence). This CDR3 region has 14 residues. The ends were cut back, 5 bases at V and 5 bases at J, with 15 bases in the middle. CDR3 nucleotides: TGTGCCAGCAGCCCCCCGGACAGTTGGACTGAAGCTTTCTTT. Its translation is CASSPPDSWTEAFF.

Here the CDR3 reads CASTNAWTQTGGTQYF. DNA for the CDR3: TGTGCCAGCACTAATGCTTGGACGCAAACGGGAGGTACGCAGTATTTT. V gene TRBV2 combines with J gene TRBJ2-3; TRBD2 matches 7 bases. J was trimmed by 8 bases and V by 7 bases; bases with no gene match: 18. The CDR3 has 16 amino acids. Germline V gene data show CDR1 as SNHLY and CDR2 as FYNNEI. The whole variable domain, remainder taken from reference TRBV2 and TRBJ2-3, is EPEVTQTPSHQVTQMGQEVILRCVPISNHLYFYWYRQILGQKVEFLVSFYNNEISEKSEIFDDQFSVERPDGSNFTLKIRSTKLEDSAMYFCASTNAWTQTGGTQYFGPGTRLTVL.

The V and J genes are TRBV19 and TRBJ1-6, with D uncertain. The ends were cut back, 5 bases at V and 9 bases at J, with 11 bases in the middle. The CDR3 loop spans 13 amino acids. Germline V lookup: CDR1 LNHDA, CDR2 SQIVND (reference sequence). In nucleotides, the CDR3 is TGTGCCAGTAGTGACGGGATGGGTTCACCCCTCCACTTT. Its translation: CASSDGMGSPLHF.

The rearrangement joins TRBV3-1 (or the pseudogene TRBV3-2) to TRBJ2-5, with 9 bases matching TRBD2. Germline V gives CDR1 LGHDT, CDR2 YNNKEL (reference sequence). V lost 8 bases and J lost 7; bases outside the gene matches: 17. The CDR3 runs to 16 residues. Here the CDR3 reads CASRAYTGGGAGTQYF. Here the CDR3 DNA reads TGTGCCAGCCGCGCCTATACCGGCGGGGGGGCAGGGACCCAGTACTTC.

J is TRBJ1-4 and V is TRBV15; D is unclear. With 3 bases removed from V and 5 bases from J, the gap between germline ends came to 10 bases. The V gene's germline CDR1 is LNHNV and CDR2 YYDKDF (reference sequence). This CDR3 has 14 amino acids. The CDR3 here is CATSREVLNEKLFF. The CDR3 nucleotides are TGTGCCACCAGCAGGGAAGTCCTAAATGAAAAACTGTTTTTT.

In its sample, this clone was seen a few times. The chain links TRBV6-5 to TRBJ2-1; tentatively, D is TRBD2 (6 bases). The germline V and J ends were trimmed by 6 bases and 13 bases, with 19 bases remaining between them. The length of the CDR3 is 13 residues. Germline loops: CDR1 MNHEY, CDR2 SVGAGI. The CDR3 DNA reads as TGTGCCAGCAGCTATAACGCCGGGACTGTTCAGTTCTTC. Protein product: CASSYNAGTVQFF.

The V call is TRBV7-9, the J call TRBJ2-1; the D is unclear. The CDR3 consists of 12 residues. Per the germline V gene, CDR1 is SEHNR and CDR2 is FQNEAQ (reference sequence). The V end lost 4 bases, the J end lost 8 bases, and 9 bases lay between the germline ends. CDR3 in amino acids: CASSSPLDEQFF. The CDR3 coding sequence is TGTGCCAGCAGCTCTCCCCTTGATGAGCAGTTCTTC.

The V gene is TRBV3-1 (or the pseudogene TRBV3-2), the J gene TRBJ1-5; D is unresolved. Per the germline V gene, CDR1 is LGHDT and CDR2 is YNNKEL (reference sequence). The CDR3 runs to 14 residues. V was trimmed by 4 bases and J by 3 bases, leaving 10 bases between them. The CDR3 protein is CASSPEGYNQPQHF. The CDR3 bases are TGTGCCAGCAGCCCCGAGGGATACAATCAGCCCCAGCATTTT.

The CDR3 is CAISDVQENWETQYF. For the CDR3, the DNA is TGTGCCATCAGTGACGTACAGGAGAACTGGGAGACCCAGTACTTC. The chain has TRBV10-3 and TRBJ2-5, with D perhaps TRBD1 (5 bases). Germline values: CDR1 ENHRY, CDR2 SYGVKD. The CDR3 totals 15 residues. The V gene lost 3 bases and the J gene lost 5 bases, with 16 bases spanning the gap.

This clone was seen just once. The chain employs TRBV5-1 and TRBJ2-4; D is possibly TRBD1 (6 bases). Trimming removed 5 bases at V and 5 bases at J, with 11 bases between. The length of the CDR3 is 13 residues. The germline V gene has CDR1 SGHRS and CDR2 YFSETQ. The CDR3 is CASSRRTENIQYF. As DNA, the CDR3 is TGCGCCAGCAGTCGAAGGACAGAAAACATTCAGTACTTC.

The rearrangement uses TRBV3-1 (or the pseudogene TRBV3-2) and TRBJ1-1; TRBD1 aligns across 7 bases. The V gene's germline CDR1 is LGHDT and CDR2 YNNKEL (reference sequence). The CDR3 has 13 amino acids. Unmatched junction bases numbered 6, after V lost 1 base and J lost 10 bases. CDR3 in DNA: TGTGCCAGCAGCCAAGCGGAGGGGGCAGGAGCTTTCTTT. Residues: CASSQAEGAGAFF.

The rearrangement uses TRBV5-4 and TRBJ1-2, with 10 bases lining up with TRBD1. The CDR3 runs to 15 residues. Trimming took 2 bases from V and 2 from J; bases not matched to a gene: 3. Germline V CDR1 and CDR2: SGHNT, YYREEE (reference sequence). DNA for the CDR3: TGTGCCAGCAGCTTTCCGGGACAGGGGAACTATGGCTACACCTTC. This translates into CASSFPGQGNYGYTF.

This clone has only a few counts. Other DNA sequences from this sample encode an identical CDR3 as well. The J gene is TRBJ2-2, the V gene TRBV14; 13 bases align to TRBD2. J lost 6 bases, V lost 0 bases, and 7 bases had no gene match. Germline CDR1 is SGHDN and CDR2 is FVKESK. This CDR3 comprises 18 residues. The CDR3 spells CASSQDTSGRAKAGELFF. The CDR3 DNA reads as TGTGCCAGCAGCCAAGACACTAGCGGGAGGGCCAAGGCCGGGGAGCTGTTTTTT.